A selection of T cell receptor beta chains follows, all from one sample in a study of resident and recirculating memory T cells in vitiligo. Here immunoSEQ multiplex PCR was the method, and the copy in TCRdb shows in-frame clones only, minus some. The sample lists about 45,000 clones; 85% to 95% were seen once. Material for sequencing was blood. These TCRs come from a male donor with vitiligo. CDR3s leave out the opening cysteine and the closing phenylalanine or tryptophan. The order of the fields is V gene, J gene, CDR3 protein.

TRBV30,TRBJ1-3,AWSPGQGMGNTIY
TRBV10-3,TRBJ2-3,AISPEYRLAGDTDTQY
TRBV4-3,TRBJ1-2,ASSPGGEADGYT
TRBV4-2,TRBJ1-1,ASSRGQGGVNTEAF
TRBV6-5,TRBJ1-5,ATRQGGDQPQH
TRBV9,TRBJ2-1,ASSVYGGGAGEQF
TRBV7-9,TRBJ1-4,ASSLSRSRDEKLF
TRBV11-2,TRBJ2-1,ASSHGTANEQF
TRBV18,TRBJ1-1,ASSPGTGAWNTEAF
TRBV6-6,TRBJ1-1,ASSYLGTNTEAF
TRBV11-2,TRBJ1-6,ASSHGWDSPLH
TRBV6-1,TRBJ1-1,ASSDSGRAAEAF
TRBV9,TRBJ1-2,ASSVEEGVGYT
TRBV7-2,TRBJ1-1,ASSDRGLDTEAF
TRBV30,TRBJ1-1,AWSRLGGFDTEAF
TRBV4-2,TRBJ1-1,ASSQDQGGFAGAF
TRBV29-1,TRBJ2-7,SVGRDNYEQY
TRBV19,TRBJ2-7,ASSMQAGGSYEQY
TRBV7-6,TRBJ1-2,AWGQGGGYT
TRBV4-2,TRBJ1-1,ASLPSPGGGEAF
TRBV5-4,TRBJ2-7,ASSWTPASSEQY
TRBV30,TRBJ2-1,AWSAMAALYNEQF
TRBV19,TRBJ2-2,ASSSTTQNTGELF
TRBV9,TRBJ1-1,ASTDRQNTEAF
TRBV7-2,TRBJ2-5,ASSLYGRGGETQY
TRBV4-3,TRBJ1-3,ASSQDPDAGNTIY
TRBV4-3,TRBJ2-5,ASSPVGHGPAETQY
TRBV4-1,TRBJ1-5,ASSEEQLNQPQH
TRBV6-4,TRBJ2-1,ASSAQGFSYNEQF
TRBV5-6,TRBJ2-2,ASSLVGATSGGELF
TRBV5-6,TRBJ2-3,ASSLASGRAIDTQY
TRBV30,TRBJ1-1,ASTRGGLNTEAF
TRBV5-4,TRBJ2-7,ASSLPGTGIYEQY
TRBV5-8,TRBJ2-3,ASSLLGLGADTQY
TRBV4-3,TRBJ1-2,ASSPGSDFYGYT
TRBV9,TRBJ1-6,ASSAAGINSPLH
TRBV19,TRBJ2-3,ASRTSSRSTDTQY
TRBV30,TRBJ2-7,AWSMDSGSEQY
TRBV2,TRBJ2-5,ASVTGGGETQY
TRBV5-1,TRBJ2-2,ASSLGQGAGELF
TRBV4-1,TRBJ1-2,ASSQDESTTGVAGYT
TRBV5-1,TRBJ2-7,ASSLVLAGSYEQY
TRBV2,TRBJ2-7,ASSSSGYEQY
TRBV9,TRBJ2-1,ASSVVTAREQF
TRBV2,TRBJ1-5,ASSYNTGVEQPQH
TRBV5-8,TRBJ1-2,ASSLLNYGYT
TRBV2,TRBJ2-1,ASSYRGNEQF
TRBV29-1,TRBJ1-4,SATGRDEKLF
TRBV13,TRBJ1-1,ASSSGHLNTEAF
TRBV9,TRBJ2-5,ASSARGGRAETQY